The sequence of this TCR beta chain was determined in a study of OX40 agonist ivuxolimab in advanced cancers. Overall study findings and caveats: Within 6 weeks, CD4+ and CD8+ blood T cells expanded clonally at 0.1 to 3.0 mg/kg.

The method was immunoSEQ multiplex PCR; TCRdb's version includes in-frame clones alone and lacks a portion of them. The table records 40,000 to 45,000 clones, roughly 80% of them present only once. The CDR3 runs 15 residues. Germline V gene lookup returns CDR1 MNHEY and CDR2 SVGAGI. V dropped 6 bases and J dropped 6 bases, with 17 bases sitting between them. A note on this clone: The antigen is undetermined.

The material sequenced was CD4+ or CD8+ T cells sorted from blood, taken in a trial of the OX40 agonist ivuxolimab. The TCR originated in an adult with an advanced solid tumor such as melanoma, head and neck, liver or kidney cancer. V usage is TRBV6-5 and J usage is TRBJ1-4; no clear D gene. The CDR3 DNA reads TGTGCCAGCAGACCAACCGGGCCGAGCGATGAAAAACTGTTTTTT. Protein sequence: CASRPTGPSDEKLFF.